A selection of T cell receptor beta chains follows, all from one sample in a study of Ad26.COV2.S vaccination and SARS-CoV-2 variants. TCRdb keeps only in-frame clones here, not all; method: immunoSEQ multiplex PCR. Here the sample spans around 320,000 clones, roughly 87% being singletons. The starting material was peripheral blood, obtained in a trial of Ad26.COV2.S vaccine versus placebo. Every receptor here comes from a person between 18 and 60 years old who received the Ad26.COV2.S COVID-19 vaccine or a placebo. The CDR3 runs from the conserved cysteine through the conserved F or W.

CASSQEDLGNTIYF	TRBV4-1	14
CASSNTGQPPNTGELFF	TRBV5-1	17
CASSLGGSREAFF	TRBV7-8	13
CASLLQGRGYTF	TRBV21-1	12
CASSLTGVRTDTQYF	TRBV7-3	15
CASSQDQDRGYMNTEAFF	TRBV4-3	18
CATSGLLAGGFQETQYF	TRBV15	17
CASSLGTGGEQFF	TRBV27	13
CASSIYSGVGTGELFF	TRBV19	16
CASSETSAGYEQYF	TRBV6-1	14
CASSLSLGAGLYGYTF	TRBV11-2	16
CASSQGLAGAYEQYF	TRBV4-3	15
CASSLDEGWNTEAFF	TRBV5-1	15
CAWTPGPGDTYEQYF	TRBV30	15
CASTRQDTQYF	TRBV7-8	11
CASSDLVQETQYF	TRBV6-4	13
CASSFGNRGSEQYF	TRBV11-3	14
CASSLSGEEREQYF	TRBV5-6	14
CASSSATDRVSGANVLTF	TRBV27	18
CASSLVGTSTDTQYF	TRBV7-2	15
CATRSGGEAFF	TRBV24-1	11
CASSIAVGYTF	TRBV19	11
CASTPARNQPQHF	TRBV28	13
CASSFLTGSYNSPLHF	TRBV7-7	16
CASSLAGGNIQYF	TRBV27	13
CASRDNTGELFF	TRBV2	12
CASSPPSQNEKLFF	TRBV18	14
CASSLAAGPYEQYF	TRBV27	14
CASSDPGGAGHSEAFF	TRBV6-4	16
CAWNSDGYEQYF	TRBV30	12
CASSFDRPSTDTQYF	TRBV6-5	15
CASSQVSRGFAPLHF	TRBV3-1/TRBV3-2	15
CASSDGGDRGRTNEKLFF	TRBV25-1	18
CASSLYVLWGVNQPQHF	TRBV28	17
CSVSPLNTEAFF	TRBV29-1	12
CASSPWTGGRTNYGYTF	TRBV5-4	17
CASSPTRVISSTEAFF	TRBV28	16
CAWTRLAGHLNTEAFF	TRBV30	16
CASSHTGTPRSGELFF	TRBV4-1	16
CASSQGVLGSGEQYF	TRBV3-1/TRBV3-2	15
CASSAFRGLTNTEAFF	TRBV2	16
CAWSPGQTYSPLHF	TRBV30	14
CASSYGTGSGANVLTF	TRBV6-5	16
CAISEVRARDTEAFF	TRBV10-3	15
CASSQIQGVNTEAFF	TRBV4-3	15
CASSLASASSYNEQFF	TRBV7-6	16
CSVEGRAGGAFFYGYTF	TRBV29-1	17
CASSGLVSADTQYF	TRBV3-1/TRBV3-2	14
CASSLTGRWETQYF	TRBV7-9	14
CASSEASSRGWEFF	TRBV6-1	14
CASSLARVSAGPLNYGYTF	TRBV7-8	19
CASSLPDGNTIYF	TRBV5-6	13
CASSLLGGPGDEQFF	TRBV7-9	15
CASSLLRVNQPQHF	TRBV5-1	14
CASSVVPGQGYYNEQFF	TRBV9	17
CASSLDFGGGETQYF	TRBV5-4	15
CASSQGNSINRGTSYEQYF	TRBV3-1/TRBV3-2	19
CASSLGARSGANVLTF	TRBV5-1	16
CASTLGQSFSPLHF	TRBV5-5	14
CASSLGSDTQYF	TRBV5-4	12